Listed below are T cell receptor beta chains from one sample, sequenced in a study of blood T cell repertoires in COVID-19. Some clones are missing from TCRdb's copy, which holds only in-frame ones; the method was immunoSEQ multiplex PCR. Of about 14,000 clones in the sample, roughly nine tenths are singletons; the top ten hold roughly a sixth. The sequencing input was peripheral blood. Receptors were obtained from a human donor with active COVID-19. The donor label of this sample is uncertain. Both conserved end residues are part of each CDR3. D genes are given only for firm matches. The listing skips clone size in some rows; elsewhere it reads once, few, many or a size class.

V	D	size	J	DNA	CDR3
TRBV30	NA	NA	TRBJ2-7	TGTGCCTGGAGTGTAAGAGAGTACGAGCAGTACTTC	CAWSVREYEQYF
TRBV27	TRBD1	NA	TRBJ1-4	TGTGCCAGCCATGGACAGGGGGCGGGTGAAAAACTGTTTTTT	CASHGQGAGEKLFF
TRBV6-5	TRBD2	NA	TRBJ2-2	TGTGCCAGCAGTTCCGGGGGGGCGGGACCCACCGGGGAGCTGTTTTTT	CASSSGGAGPTGELFF
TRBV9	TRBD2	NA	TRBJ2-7	TGTGCCAGCAGCCCGAACCCGAGCGGGAGGGTGTACGAGCAGTACTTC	CASSPNPSGRVYEQYF
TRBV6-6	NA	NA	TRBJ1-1	TGTGCCAGCAGCCCTCGCCAGGGGAAAGGTGGAACTGAAGCTTTCTTT	CASSPRQGKGGTEAFF
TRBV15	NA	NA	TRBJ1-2	TGTGCCACCAGCAGAGAGGACAGACCGCCAGTCTATGGCTACACCTTC	CATSREDRPPVYGYTF
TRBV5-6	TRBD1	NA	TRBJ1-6	TGTGCCAGCAGCACGGGACAGGGTAATTCACCCCTCCACTTT	CASSTGQGNSPLHF
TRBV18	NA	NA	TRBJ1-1	TGTGCCAGCTCACCCACGGGACAAACAAATTCTGAAGCTTTCTTT	CASSPTGQTNSEAFF
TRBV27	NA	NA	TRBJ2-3	TGTGCCAGCAGTCTACAGACAGACACAGATACGCAGTATTTT	CASSLQTDTDTQYF
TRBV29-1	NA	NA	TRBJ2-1	TGCAGCGTCACACAGGGGGGGGCATACAATGAGCAGTTCTTC	CSVTQGGAYNEQFF
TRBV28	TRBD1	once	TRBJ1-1	TGTGCCAGTAGGGCAGGGGGCGCCGTCACTGAAGCTTTCTTT	CASRAGGAVTEAFF
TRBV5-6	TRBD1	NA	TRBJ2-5	TGTGCCAGCAGCCTAATCGGGACAGGGAAGGAGACCCAGTACTTC	CASSLIGTGKETQYF
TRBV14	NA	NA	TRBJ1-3	TGTGCCAGCAGGCCCCAGGGGTCTGGAAACACCATATATTTT	CASRPQGSGNTIYF
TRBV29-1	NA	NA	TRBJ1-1	TGCAGCGTTGAAACAACCCTTATGAACACTGAAGCTTTCTTT	CSVETTLMNTEAFF
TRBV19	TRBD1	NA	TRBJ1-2	TGTGCCAGTAGTATAGCGATACCGGGACAGGGGGCCTACACCTTC	CASSIAIPGQGAYTF
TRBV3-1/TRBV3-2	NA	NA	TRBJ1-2	TGTGCCAGCAGCCAACGCACAGGGCCGTATGGCTACACCTTC	CASSQRTGPYGYTF
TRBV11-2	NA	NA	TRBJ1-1	TGTGCCAGCAGCCCAGGGGTCGGGTCCGGGAACACTGAAGCTTTCTTT	CASSPGVGSGNTEAFF
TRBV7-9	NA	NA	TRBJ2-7	TGTGCCAGCAGCTATGGGCCCTTCTACGAGCAGTACTTC	CASSYGPFYEQYF
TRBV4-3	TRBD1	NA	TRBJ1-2	TGCGCCAGCAGCCAAGTAGGACAGGGGGCTGGGGGCTACACCTTC	CASSQVGQGAGGYTF
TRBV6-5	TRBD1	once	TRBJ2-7	TGTGCCAGCAGTTACCGGACAGGGGGCGAGCAGTACTTC	CASSYRTGGEQYF
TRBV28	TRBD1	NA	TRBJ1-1	TGTGCCAGCAGTCCGGCGCTGGACAGGGTTATGAACACTGAAGCTTTCTTT	CASSPALDRVMNTEAFF
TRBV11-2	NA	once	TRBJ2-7	TGTGCCAGCAGCTTAGATCTCACGGACGAGCAGTACTTC	CASSLDLTDEQYF
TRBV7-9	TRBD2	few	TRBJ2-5	TGTGCCAGCAGCTTCCCGAGCGGGGTCCGGGAGACCCAGTACTTC	CASSFPSGVRETQYF
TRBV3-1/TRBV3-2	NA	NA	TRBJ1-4	TGTGCCAGCAGCTCCCGGGGGGGGCCCGAAAAACTGTTTTTT	CASSSRGGPEKLFF
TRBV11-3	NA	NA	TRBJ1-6	TGTGCCAGCAGCTTCCAGGGTAATAATTCACCCCTCCACTTT	CASSFQGNNSPLHF
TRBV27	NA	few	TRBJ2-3	TGTGCCAGCGGGCTAACGTGGGTCACAGATACGCAGTATTTT	CASGLTWVTDTQYF
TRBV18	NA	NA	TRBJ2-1	TGTGCCAGCTCCCCCGGACACGGATATGAGCAGTTCTTC	CASSPGHGYEQFF
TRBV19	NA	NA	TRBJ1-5	TGTGCCAGTAGAACCGACCCCAGGGAACGGGCGGGAAACAATCAGCCCCAGCATTTT	CASRTDPRERAGNNQPQHF
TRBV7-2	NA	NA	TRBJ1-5	TGTGCCAGCAGCTCCCCGGGTTTGGGTCAGCCCCAGCATTTT	CASSSPGLGQPQHF
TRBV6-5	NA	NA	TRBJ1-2	TGTGCCAGCAAGCTAGGGGGAGACGCAAGCTACACCTTC	CASKLGGDASYTF
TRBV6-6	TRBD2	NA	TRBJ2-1	TGTGCCAGCAGTAAAGCGGGGGCCAAACCAAATGAGCAGTTCTTC	CASSKAGAKPNEQFF
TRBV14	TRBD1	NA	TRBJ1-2	TGTGCCAGCAGCCAACGGACAGGGGAACCTAACTATGGCTACACCTTC	CASSQRTGEPNYGYTF
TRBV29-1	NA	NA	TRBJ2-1	TGCAGCGTTGAAGTATGGGACTCCTCCTACAATGAGCAGTTCTTC	CSVEVWDSSYNEQFF
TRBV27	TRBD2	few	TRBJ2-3	TGTGCCAGCAGTTTATCCCCGCTGGTGGCGGGAGGTGGAGATACGCAGTATTTT	CASSLSPLVAGGGDTQYF
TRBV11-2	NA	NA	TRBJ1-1	TGTGCCAGCAGCTTAGATTCATCTAGACGGGGGGCTGGTACTGAAGCTTTCTTT	CASSLDSSRRGAGTEAFF
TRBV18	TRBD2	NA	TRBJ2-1	TGTGCCAGCTCACCACCTGCCACTAGCGGGAGGGCCTATGAGCAGTTCTTC	CASSPPATSGRAYEQFF
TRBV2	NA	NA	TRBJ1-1	TGTGCCAGCAGAGAATTGGGACTCCGGGGGGGCACTGAAGCTTTCTTT	CASRELGLRGGTEAFF
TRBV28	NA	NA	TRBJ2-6	TGTGCCAGCAGTTTAATTCGGTTCTCTGGGGCCAACGTCCTGACTTTC	CASSLIRFSGANVLTF
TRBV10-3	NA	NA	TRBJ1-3	TGTGCCATCACGGGAGAGATGTCTGGAAACACCATATATTTT	CAITGEMSGNTIYF